These 24 T cell receptor beta chains share one sample of origin, sequenced in a study of blood T cell repertoires in COVID-19. Some clones are missing from TCRdb's copy, which holds only in-frame ones; the method was immunoSEQ multiplex PCR. The table includes under 85,000 clones, around 83% detected once. Sequenced material: peripheral blood. The receptors were sampled from an older man with active or convalescent COVID-19.

This chain joins TRBV10-2 and TRBJ2-2, with D unclear. In germline, CDR1 is WSHSY, CDR2 SAAADI. V dropped 4 bases and J dropped 1 base, with 7 bases sitting between them. The CDR3 is 14 amino acids. CDR3 sequence (DNA): TGCGCCAGCAGTGCTCCCGGGAACACCGGGGAGCTGTTTTTT. It translates to CASSAPGNTGELFF.

J is TRBJ1-3 and V is TRBV4-1; perhaps TRBD1 as D (6 bases). Germline V lookup: CDR1 MGHRA, CDR2 YSYEKL. V gave up 5 bases and J gave up 0 bases, with 17 bases separating them. CDR3 size: 17 residues. This CDR3 reads CASSTRMGQNSGNTIYF. As DNA, the CDR3 is TGCGCCAGCAGCACCAGGATGGGACAAAACTCTGGAAACACCATATATTTT.

The V gene is TRBV29-1, the J gene TRBJ1-1; possible D gene TRBD1, 6 bases. The CDR3 spans 14 residues. V was trimmed by 3 bases and J by 5 bases, leaving 16 bases between them. Germline CDR1 is SQVTM and CDR2 is ANQGSEA. The CDR3 loop reads CSVERDRQRTEAFF. Here the CDR3 DNA reads TGCAGCGTTGAGAGAGACAGGCAGCGAACTGAAGCTTTCTTT.

This chain links TRBV6-2 or TRBV6-3 with TRBJ2-5; tentatively, D is TRBD2 (7 bases). Trimming cost V 2 bases and J 5 bases, with 12 bases left between them. CDR3 length: 14 residues. Germline CDR1 and CDR2: MNHEY and SVGEGT. The CDR3 spells CASSYGGAGETQYF. The CDR3 DNA sequence: TGTGCCAGCAGTTACGGGGGGGCAGGGGAGACCCAGTACTTC.

The chain recombines TRBV5-5 with TRBJ2-1; tentatively, D is TRBD1 (6 bases). This CDR3 has 14 residues. Trimming pared 4 bases from V and 4 bases from J, leaving 12 bases between. The V gene's germline CDR1 is SGHKS and CDR2 YYEKEE (reference sequence). Here the CDR3 reads CASSTGQNYNEQFF. The CDR3 bases are TGTGCCAGCAGCACGGGACAAAATTACAATGAGCAGTTCTTC.

The V call is TRBV27, the J call TRBJ2-7; TRBD1 might be the D (5 bases). Germline CDR1 is MNHEY and CDR2 is SMNVEV (reference sequence). The CDR3 consists of 15 residues. V lost 4 bases and J 2 bases, leaving 15 bases between the germline ends. The CDR3 region has the DNA TGTGCCAGCAGTTCCTCAGGGTTTTCAGCCTACGAGCAGTACTTC. Protein product: CASSSSGFSAYEQYF.

The chain joins TRBV19 to TRBJ1-4; the D gene is possibly TRBD1 (6 bases). CDR1 is LNHDA, CDR2 SQIVND, per germline (reference sequence). V was trimmed by 3 bases and J by 6 bases, leaving 14 bases between them. This CDR3 contains 15 residues. This chain's CDR3 is CASSIGQGRDEKLFF. The CDR3 region has the DNA TGTGCCAGTAGTATTGGGCAGGGGAGGGATGAAAAACTGTTTTTT.

The chain recombines TRBV6-5 with TRBJ1-4; D remains ambiguous. Germline CDR1 MNHEY, CDR2 SVGAGI. V dropped 0 bases and J dropped 8 bases, with 13 bases sitting between them. This CDR3 has 15 residues. CDR3 sequence: CASSYSPEGDEKLFF. CDR3 in DNA: TGTGCCAGCAGTTACTCTCCGGAGGGAGACGAAAAACTGTTTTTT.

The V call is TRBV10-1, the J call TRBJ2-5; D possibly corresponds to TRBD1 (5 bases). V was trimmed by 0 bases and J by 5 bases, leaving 13 bases between them. Germline-derived CDR1 and CDR2 are WNHNN and SYGVQD (reference sequence). The CDR3 totals 15 residues. CDR3 sequence reads: CASSESSRPGETQYF. The CDR3 DNA follows: TGCGCCAGCAGTGAGTCGAGCAGGCCAGGGGAGACCCAGTACTTC.

The gene calls are TRBV3-1 (or the pseudogene TRBV3-2) and TRBJ1-6; D remains unclear. V lost 1 base, J lost 3 bases, and 10 bases lay in between. CDR3 length equals 16 residues. The germline V gene encodes CDR1 LGHDT and CDR2 YNNKEL (reference sequence). The CDR3 reads CASSQAAEIYNSPLHF. The CDR3 DNA sequence: TGTGCCAGCAGCCAAGCTGCGGAAATCTATAATTCACCCCTCCACTTT.

The chain links TRBV18 to TRBJ2-1; TRBD2 matches 7 bases. The length of the CDR3 is 14 residues. J gave up 10 bases and V 0 bases, and 6 bases lay outside the gene matches. The germline CDR1 and CDR2 sequences are KGHSH and LQKENI. As DNA, the CDR3 is TGTGCCAGCTCACCACCGAGCGGGACGGGGGAGCAGTTCTTC. It translates to CASSPPSGTGEQFF. Based on the CDR3 plus reference TRBV18 and TRBJ2-1, the full variable domain is NAGVMQNPRHLVRRRGQEARLRCSPMKGHSHVYWYRQLPEEGLKFMVYLQKENIIDESGMPKERFSAEFPKEGPSILRIQQVVRGDSAAYFCASSPPSGTGEQFFGPGTRLTVL.

The genes are TRBV9 and TRBJ1-2, with D tentatively TRBD1 (5 bases). The CDR3 has 15 residues. From germline, CDR1 is SGDLS and CDR2 YYNGEE. V was cut by 0 bases and J by 8 bases, with 17 bases left in between. This CDR3 reads CASSVGEGSLEGYTF. The CDR3 DNA reads TGTGCCAGCAGCGTAGGGGAGGGGTCCTTGGAGGGCTACACCTTC.

The chain employs TRBV4-1 and TRBJ2-3, with D perhaps TRBD2 (6 bases). Trimming pared 0 bases from V and 2 bases from J, leaving 12 bases between. The CDR3 is 16 amino acids. Germline lookup yields CDR1 MGHRA and CDR2 YSYEKL. The CDR3, as DNA: TGCGCCAGCAGCCAAGAATATAGCGGTACCACAGATACGCAGTATTTT. Its translation is CASSQEYSGTTDTQYF.

The chain has TRBV28 and TRBJ2-5; D is possibly TRBD1 (6 bases). Per the germline V gene, CDR1 is MDHEN and CDR2 is SYDVKM. Trimming removed 5 bases at V and 5 bases at J, with 15 bases between. The CDR3 consists of 14 residues. The chain's CDR3 is CASSLGGGAETQYF. The CDR3 nucleotides read TGTGCCAGCAGTCTCGGTGGGGGCGCGGAGACCCAGTACTTC.

The CDR3 DNA is TGTGCCAGCAGTTTGGACCAGAAGGGAGCCCAGCATTTT. This translates into CASSLDQKGAQHF. J is TRBJ1-5 and V is TRBV2; D gene uncertain. Germline loops: CDR1 SNHLY, CDR2 FYNNEI. The CDR3 extends over 13 amino acids. Trimming removed 5 bases from V and 11 bases from J, with 16 bases in between.

The gene calls are TRBV29-1 and TRBJ2-3; D is perhaps TRBD2 (5 bases). The V gene lost 1 base and the J gene lost 3 bases, with 8 bases spanning the gap. Germline V gene data show CDR1 as SQVTM and CDR2 as ANQGSEA. This CDR3 spans 13 amino acids. The CDR3 is CSVEVPGTDTQYF. Written as DNA, the CDR3 is TGCAGCGTTGAAGTGCCGGGGACAGATACGCAGTATTTT.

V and J are TRBV27 and TRBJ2-7; 8 positions agree with TRBD1. Germline CDR1 is MNHEY and CDR2 is SMNVEV (reference sequence). This CDR3 spans 13 amino acids. J gave up 8 bases and V 5 bases, and 8 bases lay outside the gene matches. The CDR3 loop reads CASSPNTGGKQYF. CDR3 DNA sequence: TGTGCCAGCAGTCCCAACACAGGGGGTAAGCAGTACTTC.

This rearrangement joins TRBV5-1 to TRBJ2-1; TRBD1 matches at 8 bases. V lost 0 bases and J lost 7; bases outside the gene matches: 6. From germline, CDR1 is SGHRS and CDR2 YFSETQ. The CDR3 is 15 amino acids. The CDR3 spells CASSLVQGVLNEQFF. The CDR3 bases are TGCGCCAGCAGCTTGGTACAGGGGGTTCTGAATGAGCAGTTCTTC.

J is TRBJ1-1 and V is TRBV5-1; 10 nucleotides line up with TRBD1. Per the germline V gene, CDR1 is SGHRS and CDR2 is YFSETQ. The V gene end was trimmed by 4 bases and the J gene end by 0 bases; junction bases not matched to a gene: 6. The CDR3 length is 16 residues. Here the CDR3 reads CASSLRTGGVNTEAFF. The DNA for the CDR3 is TGCGCCAGCAGCCTTAGGACAGGGGGTGTGAACACTGAAGCTTTCTTT.

The chain links TRBV28 to TRBJ1-5; 7 bases map to TRBD1. V was pared by 6 bases and J by 7 bases, with 9 bases of the junction left unmatched. Germline assignment: CDR1 MDHEN and CDR2 SYDVKM. The CDR3 contains 14 residues. CDR3 amino acids: CASRQGPSGQPQHF. The CDR3 nucleotides read TGTGCCAGCAGACAGGGGCCGTCCGGCCAGCCCCAGCATTTT.

This sequence joins TRBV11-2 and TRBJ2-3, with 13 bases fitting TRBD2. The CDR3 is 16 residues long. V shed 3 bases, J shed 5 bases, and the junction held 5 bases outside the gene matches. Germline values: CDR1 SGHAT, CDR2 FQNNGV. CDR3 loop: CASSFGTSGMVDTQYF. CDR3 nucleotide sequence: TGTGCCAGCAGCTTCGGGACTAGCGGGATGGTAGATACGCAGTATTTT.

J is TRBJ1-4 and V is TRBV2; D is possibly TRBD1 (5 bases). Germline CDR1 and CDR2: SNHLY and FYNNEI. The length of the CDR3 is 13 residues. V was trimmed by 7 bases and J by 0 bases, leaving 6 bases between them. The CDR3 spells CASIRATNEKLFF. The CDR3 region has the DNA TGTGCCAGCATCAGGGCAACTAATGAAAAACTGTTTTTT.

The chain uses TRBV19 and TRBJ1-5; 9 nucleotides match TRBD1. This CDR3 region has 15 residues. The J segment lost 6 bases and the V segment lost 4 bases, leaving 7 bases of the junction unmatched. Looked up from germline, CDR1 is LNHDA and CDR2 is SQIVND (reference sequence). The DNA for the CDR3 is TGTGCCAGTAGTAAGGACAGGGGTCTAGGTCAGCCCCAGCATTTT. It yields the protein CASSKDRGLGQPQHF.

The V gene is TRBV30, the J gene TRBJ1-3; tentative D call: TRBD1 (5 bases). V lost 3 bases and J 0 bases, leaving 18 bases between the germline ends. This CDR3 has 17 residues. CDR1 is GTSNPN and CDR2 is SVGIG in the germline V gene (reference sequence). The CDR3 DNA reads TGTGCCTGGAGGGACCCGAGGGGACTAGCCTCTGGAAACACCATATATTTT. It codes for CAWRDPRGLASGNTIYF.